This T cell receptor beta chain was retrieved from a study of T cell responses to AZD1222 COVID-19 vaccine. General observations from the study: Donors in the cohort were predominantly white British and more often female, and clonal diversity was possibly underestimated. None of the repertoires were sampled until the peak T cell response had passed. Recipients of two AZD1222 doses showed rising Spike-specific TCR breadth and depth.

In regard to this clone: Its antigen is still unknown.

The CDR3 consists of 16 residues. V was pared by 0 bases and J by 0 bases, with 11 bases between. Per germline, CDR1 LGHNA and CDR2 YNFKEQ. The assay was immunoSEQ multiplex PCR, and TCRdb's table has in-frame clones only and misses some. Of over 45,000 clones listed, roughly 90% are singletons. The V and J genes are TRBV4-2 and TRBJ2-5; D is unresolved. The material sequenced was peripheral blood, taken 28 days after the second AZD1222 dose. The receptor's source is an adult who received the AZD1222 COVID-19 vaccine. CDR3 residues: CASSQEVGYHQETQYF. Here the CDR3 DNA reads TGTGCCAGCAGCCAAGAGGTGGGGTACCACCAAGAGACCCAGTACTTC.